The 10 T cell receptor beta chains below were found in one sample sequenced in a study of cytomegalovirus exposure and HLA in healthy donors. It was with 60 Vbeta and 13 Jbeta primers that the PCR ran. Some clones are missing from TCRdb's copy, which holds only in-frame ones; the method was immunoSEQ multiplex PCR. The table includes about 140,000 clones, 70% to 80% detected once. Sequencing used PBMCs. These receptors were collected from a woman between 45 and 60 years old in good health and CMV-seronegative.

The V and J genes are TRBV6-6 and TRBJ1-5; TRBD1 agrees at 7 bases. This CDR3 is built from 13 residues. The trim removed 6 bases at V and 5 bases at J, leaving 4 bases unmatched. Germline CDR1 and CDR2: MNHNY and SVGAGI (reference sequence). The CDR3 is CASRGTDYQPQHF. Written as DNA, the CDR3 is TGTGCCAGCAGGGGGACAGATTATCAGCCCCAGCATTTT.

V usage is TRBV4-3 and J usage is TRBJ1-3; D is undetermined. Trimming took 1 base from V and 9 from J, leaving 10 bases between them. The CDR3 spans 13 residues. Germline CDR1 and CDR2: LGHNA and YSLEER. CDR3 sequence reads: CASSQGKGGTIYF. CDR3 DNA sequence: TGCGCCAGCAGCCAAGGGAAAGGAGGCACCATATATTTT.

V gene TRBV2 combines with J gene TRBJ1-3; D uncertain. The V end lost 2 bases, the J end lost 2 bases, and 7 bases lay between the germline ends. Germline CDR1 reads SNHLY; CDR2 reads FYNNEI. The CDR3 spans 14 residues. CDR3 sequence (DNA): TGTGCCAGCAGTGAAACAGAAGCTGGAAACACCATATATTTT. It encodes CASSETEAGNTIYF.

This chain links TRBV4-1 with TRBJ2-1; a possible D gene is TRBD1 (5 bases). V lost 1 base, J lost 4 bases, and 8 bases lay in between. The germline V gene has CDR1 MGHRA and CDR2 YSYEKL. The CDR3 sequence is 14 residues long. The CDR3 here is CASSQVDSYNEQFF. The CDR3 nucleotides read TGCGCCAGCAGCCAAGTTGACAGTTACAATGAGCAGTTCTTC.

The chain uses TRBV28 and TRBJ2-5; TRBD2 aligns across 10 bases. Germline V gene data show CDR1 as MDHEN and CDR2 as SYDVKM. This CDR3 region has 15 residues. After removal of 6 bases from V and 0 bases from J, the junction contained 4 bases not matched to a gene. The CDR3 coding sequence is TGTGCCAGCAGAGGTAGCGGGGGGAACCAAGAGACCCAGTACTTC. Translating gives CASRGSGGNQETQYF.

This chain links TRBV7-9 with TRBJ1-1, with TRBD1 as a possible D gene (6 bases). CDR1 SEHNR and CDR2 FQNEAQ come from the germline V gene (reference sequence). Trimming removed 6 bases from V and 4 bases from J, with 21 bases in between. The CDR3 loop spans 16 amino acids. The CDR3 DNA reads as TGTGCCAGCAGTCATGGGTTGGTGAGGGGGGGCACTGAAGCTTTCTTT. Translation: CASSHGLVRGGTEAFF. The variable domain in full, completed from reference TRBV7-9 and TRBJ1-1, reads DTGVSQNPRHKITKRGQNVTFRCDPISEHNRLYWYRQTLGQGPEFLTYFQNEAQLEKSRLLSDRFSAERPKGSFSTLEIQRTEQGDSAMYLCASSHGLVRGGTEAFFGQGTRLTVV.

The genes are TRBV4-2 and TRBJ1-2; weak D call: TRBD1 (5 bases). There are 15 residues in the CDR3. The germline V gene has CDR1 LGHNA and CDR2 YNFKEQ. The V end lost 3 bases, the J end lost 4 bases, and 15 bases lay between the germline ends. The CDR3 is CASSQNNRQGYGYTF. CDR3 sequence (DNA): TGTGCCAGCAGCCAGAATAATAGGCAGGGCTATGGCTACACCTTC.

This chain connects TRBV7-8 to TRBJ1-5; perhaps TRBD1 as D (6 bases). The CDR3 sequence is 15 residues long. Between the trimmed V and J ends, which lost 5 bases and 3 bases, there was a span of 14 bases. CDR1 is SGHVS, CDR2 FQNEAQ, per germline. In nucleotides, the CDR3 is TGTGCCAGCAGCCCGCGCGGACAGTCCAATCAGCCCCAGCATTTT. Translated, it gives CASSPRGQSNQPQHF.

This chain connects TRBV7-9 to TRBJ2-1, with 7 bases fitting TRBD2. With V trimmed by 6 bases and J by 9 bases, 5 bases remained unmatched. Per germline, CDR1 SEHNR and CDR2 FQNEAQ (reference sequence). CDR3 length: 12 residues. The CDR3: CASSRLAAEQFF. The CDR3 region has the DNA TGTGCCAGCAGTCGCCTAGCGGCTGAGCAGTTCTTC.

The V gene is TRBV15, the J gene TRBJ1-3, with 9 bases lining up with TRBD1. This CDR3 spans 18 amino acids. The germline CDR1 and CDR2 sequences are LNHNV and YYDKDF (reference sequence). V dropped 0 bases and J dropped 0; count of bases not matched to a gene: 6. The CDR3 spells CATSRDQTGGISGNTIYF. The CDR3 DNA is TGTGCCACCAGCAGAGATCAGACAGGGGGGATCTCTGGAAACACCATATATTTT.